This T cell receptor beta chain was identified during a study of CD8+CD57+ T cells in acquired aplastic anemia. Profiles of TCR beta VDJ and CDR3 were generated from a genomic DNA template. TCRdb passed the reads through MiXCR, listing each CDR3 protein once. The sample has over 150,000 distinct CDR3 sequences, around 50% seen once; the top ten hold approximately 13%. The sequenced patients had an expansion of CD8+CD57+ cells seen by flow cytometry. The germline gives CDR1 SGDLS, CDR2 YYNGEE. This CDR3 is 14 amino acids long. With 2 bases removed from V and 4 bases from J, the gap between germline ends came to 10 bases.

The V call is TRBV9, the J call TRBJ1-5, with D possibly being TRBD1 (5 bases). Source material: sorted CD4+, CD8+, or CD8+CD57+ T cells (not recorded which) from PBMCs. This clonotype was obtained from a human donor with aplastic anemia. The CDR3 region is CASSVDGANQPQHF. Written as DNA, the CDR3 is TGTGCCAGCAGCGTGGATGGGGCGAATCAGCCCCAGCATTTT.